The 9 T cell receptor beta chains in this list originate from one sample, sequenced in a study of shared clonotypes between healthy human individuals. Measured with immunoSEQ multiplex PCR; TCRdb has only the in-frame clones, and not every one. The table has under 1,100,000 clones, 75% to 85% seen once. The sequenced sample consisted of memory CD4+ T cells from PBMCs. As for subset: CD45RA-negative fraction. Receptors originate from a man aged 18 to 35 in good health. Some clones in this sample may be carry-over from other donors' samples.

This chain joins TRBV29-1 and TRBJ2-3; D uncertain. The CDR3 is made up of 13 amino acids. CDR1 and CDR2 from the germline V gene are SQVTM and ANQGSEA. V dropped 6 bases and J dropped 1 base, with 11 bases sitting between them. CDR3 region: CSVDLLGTDTQYF. The CDR3 region has the DNA TGCAGCGTGGACCTCCTCGGCACAGATACGCAGTATTTT.

The genes are TRBV5-1 and TRBJ2-1; D remains ambiguous. Germline values: CDR1 SGHRS, CDR2 YFSETQ. The CDR3 runs to 18 residues. Trimming took off 4 bases at V and 2 bases at J, with 22 bases between the two ends. Here the CDR3 DNA reads TGCGCCAGCAGCGCCATGTTATCGTCGGTGGAAACCTACAATGAGCAGTTCTTC. Translation gives CASSAMLSSVETYNEQFF.

The rearrangement links TRBV19 to TRBJ2-1, with D unresolved. CDR3 length equals 13 residues. The V and J ends lost 5 bases and 0 bases respectively, with 5 bases between them. Germline CDR1 and CDR2: LNHDA and SQIVND (reference sequence). The CDR3 DNA sequence: TGTGCCAGTAGTGAGAGCTCCTACAATGAGCAGTTCTTC. It encodes CASSESSYNEQFF.

This clone showed up just a few times. The chain uses TRBV29-1 and TRBJ1-1; no reliable D call. Germline V CDR1 and CDR2: SQVTM, ANQGSEA. This CDR3 is 14 amino acids long. V was clipped by 4 bases and J by 1 base, with 13 bases between them. The CDR3 nucleotides are TGCAGCGTTGTGGGTCGGCATCAGAACACTGAAGCTTTCTTT. It is translated as CSVVGRHQNTEAFF.

This clone was found once. The chain joins TRBV5-6 to TRBJ1-6; D might be TRBD1 (6 bases). CDR3 length equals 13 residues. Germline CDR1 and CDR2: SGHDT and YYEEEE. V was shortened by 2 bases and J by 9 bases, with 9 bases between the two germline ends. CDR3 residues: CASSLQGASPLHF. DNA for the CDR3: TGTGCCAGCAGCTTACAGGGTGCTTCACCCCTCCACTTT.

The chain recombines TRBV27 with TRBJ2-3, with unresolved D. V lost 7 bases and J 0 bases, leaving 8 bases between the germline ends. The germline V gene encodes CDR1 MNHEY and CDR2 SMNVEV (reference sequence). CDR3 length equals 13 residues. The CDR3 DNA reads as TGTGCCAGCAAGACTTCTAGCACAGATACGCAGTATTTT. It codes for CASKTSSTDTQYF.

The rearrangement joins TRBV6-5 to TRBJ2-2, with 9 bases lining up with TRBD2. The germline V gene has CDR1 MNHEY and CDR2 SVGAGI. The CDR3 is 15 residues long. V gave up 7 bases and J gave up 4 bases; unmatched junction bases: 7. CDR3: CASTPSGTGTGELFF. CDR3 sequence (DNA): TGTGCCAGCACCCCTAGCGGGACGGGCACCGGGGAGCTGTTTTTT.

This sequence joins TRBV29-1 and TRBJ2-5; tentative D call: TRBD1 (6 bases). Trimming removed 0 bases at V and 7 bases at J, with 12 bases between. The CDR3 covers 13 residues. Germline CDR1 and CDR2: SQVTM and ANQGSEA. This chain's CDR3 is CSVEEGAGGTQYF. The CDR3 DNA follows: TGCAGCGTTGAAGAGGGGGCTGGGGGGACCCAGTACTTC.

This rearrangement joins TRBV18 to TRBJ1-5; 7 bases align to TRBD1. Germline CDR1 is KGHSH and CDR2 is LQKENI. There are 16 residues in the CDR3. Trimming cost V 5 bases and J 6 bases; bases outside gene matches: 13. CDR3 sequence reads: CASSFSSARGAQPQHF. The CDR3 coding sequence is TGTGCCAGCTCATTTTCATCCGCCAGGGGGGCTCAGCCCCAGCATTTT.